This TCR beta chain comes out of a study of technical replicates of blood from four donors. The method was immunoSEQ multiplex PCR; TCRdb's version includes in-frame clones alone and lacks a portion of them. The sample contains about 66,000 clones, around 89% of which appear only once. This clone occurred a few times. This CDR3 has 16 residues. Looked up from germline, CDR1 is LGHNA and CDR2 is YSLEER. V was pared by 0 bases and J by 3 bases, with 12 bases between. The TCR comes from a human donor in good health. Some clones in this sample may be carry-over from other donors' samples. This chain links TRBV4-3 with TRBJ1-5; TRBD1 might be the D (5 bases). Sequencing was done on a sample of PBMCs. This CDR3 reads CASSQDLGDNNQPQHF. The CDR3 DNA follows: TGCGCCAGCAGCCAAGATCTAGGGGATAACAATCAGCCCCAGCATTTT.